The 26 T cell receptor beta chains listed next were all sequenced from one sample in a study of human T cells and chemical hapten exposure. Sample time point: healthy volunteer bleed at 2 weeks. The authors extracted total RNA from unfractionated whole blood. One entry per CDR3 protein, called by TCRdb with MiXCR from the RACE reads. The sample includes approximately 97,000 distinct CDR3 sequences, approximately 8.2% of them seen just once. Sample: whole blood. The receptor set was obtained from a female donor in good health. Some clones in this sample may be carry-over from other donors' samples.

The V and J genes are TRBV28 and TRBJ1-3, with D possibly matching TRBD1 (5 bases). CDR1 and CDR2 from the germline V gene are MDHEN and SYDVKM. The CDR3 is 14 residues long. Trimming took off 4 bases at V and 0 bases at J, with 7 bases between the two ends. For the CDR3, the DNA is TGTGCCAGCAGTTCCGACAGCTCTGGAAACACCATATATTTT. As protein: CASSSDSSGNTIYF.

This clonotype appeared many times. The chain joins TRBV6-4 to TRBJ2-1, with D maybe TRBD1 (6 bases). V dropped 3 bases and J dropped 8 bases, with 14 bases sitting between them. This CDR3 is 14 amino acids long. Germline-derived CDR1 and CDR2 are MRHNA and SNTAGT. The CDR3 sequence is CASSEGTGMYEQFF. CDR3 nucleotide sequence: TGTGCCAGCAGTGAGGGAACAGGGATGTATGAGCAGTTCTTC.

The gene calls are TRBV20-1 and TRBJ2-1, with D maybe TRBD2 (5 bases). Germline V lookup: CDR1 DFQATT, CDR2 SNEGSKA (reference sequence). V was clipped by 3 bases and J by 8 bases, with 17 bases between them. The CDR3 runs to 14 residues. The DNA for the CDR3 is TGCAGTGCTAGGGGTGGGAGAAGAATCGATGAGCAGTTCTTC. Translating it yields CSARGGRRIDEQFF.

The rearrangement uses TRBV5-5 and TRBJ2-1; D remains ambiguous. Trimming stripped 0 bases from V and 5 bases from J, with 9 bases between. Germline V gene data show CDR1 as SGHKS and CDR2 as YYEKEE (reference sequence). This CDR3 is built from 14 residues. The CDR3, as DNA: TGTGCCAGCAGCTTGGTGTCGGAAGACAATGAGCAGTTCTTC. It yields the protein CASSLVSEDNEQFF.

This clonotype has at least ten counts. V gene TRBV29-1 combines with J gene TRBJ1-2, with 11 nucleotides matching TRBD1. This CDR3 has 13 residues. V shed 6 bases, J shed 5 bases, and the junction held 5 bases outside the gene matches. Germline V lookup: CDR1 SQVTM, CDR2 ANQGSEA. This chain's CDR3 is CSVQDRGLYGYTF. CDR3 nucleotide sequence: TGCAGCGTGCAGGACAGGGGGCTTTATGGCTACACCTTC.

This clonotype occurred many times. V is TRBV28 and J is TRBJ1-1, with D possibly matching TRBD1 (6 bases). The CDR3 runs 15 residues. The V end lost 3 bases, the J end lost 1 base, and 12 bases lay between the germline ends. Germline V gene data show CDR1 as MDHEN and CDR2 as SYDVKM. The CDR3 region has the DNA TGTGCCAGCAGTTTCTGGGGGCGCCAGAACACTGAAGCTTTCTTT. This encodes CASSFWGRQNTEAFF.

This clonotype was seen ten or more times. J is TRBJ2-7 and V is TRBV27, with a possible D match to TRBD2 (5 bases). The germline V gene encodes CDR1 MNHEY and CDR2 SMNVEV (reference sequence). Trimming took off 4 bases at V and 2 bases at J, with 12 bases between the two ends. The CDR3 loop spans 14 amino acids. The DNA of the CDR3 is TGTGCCAGCAGTTCACGCGAGGGCCCCTACGAGCAGTACTTC. Translation gives CASSSREGPYEQYF.

In regard to this clonotype: A junction boundary mismatches the germline segment, possibly from a read error. The chain carries TRBV5-6 and TRBJ2-7, with 7 bases lining up with TRBD2. The CDR3 spans 14 residues. Per the germline V gene, CDR1 is SGHDT and CDR2 is YYEEEE. The CDR3 DNA reads TGTGCCAGCAGCTCGACTAGCAGACCTTACGTGCAGTACTTC. Its protein product is CASSSTSRPYVQYF.

The V gene is TRBV21-1, the J gene TRBJ2-7; TRBD2 is the table's D call, not checked against the DNA. TRBV21-1 is given as a pseudogene. The length of the CDR3 is 19 residues. The CDR3 spells CASSKWLVAVLPAPYEQYF. CDR3 DNA: TGTGCCAGCAGCAAATGGTTGGTAGCGGTCTTGCCTGCACCCTACGAGCAGTACTTC.

The V gene is TRBV4-1, the J gene TRBJ2-7, with 8 bases fitting TRBD2. J gave up 5 bases and V 0 bases, and 6 bases lay outside the gene matches. Looked up from germline, CDR1 is MGHRA and CDR2 is YSYEKL. There are 15 residues in the CDR3. Here the CDR3 DNA reads TGCGCCAGCAGCCAAGAGCAGCGGGAGTCTGACGAGCAGTACTTC. This translates into CASSQEQRESDEQYF.

This clonotype was seen more than once but under ten times. The gene calls are TRBV6-1 and TRBJ1-6; D remains unclear. Germline CDR1 and CDR2: MNHNS and SASEGT. The CDR3 extends over 13 amino acids. V gave up 3 bases and J gave up 7 bases, with 7 bases separating them. The CDR3 DNA follows: TGTGCCAGCAGTGAGGGTTTAAATTCACCCCTCCACTTT. The encoded protein is CASSEGLNSPLHF.

There are many counts of this clonotype. This chain uses TRBV7-2 with TRBJ2-3; D is perhaps TRBD2 (6 bases). V lost 2 bases to trimming and J lost 0 bases, with 9 bases between them. This CDR3 has 15 residues. Germline values: CDR1 SGHTA, CDR2 FQGNSA. The CDR3 bases are TGTGCCAGCAGCTTAACCGGGACTAGCACAGATACGCAGTATTTT. Amino acids: CASSLTGTSTDTQYF.

The chain employs TRBV28 and TRBJ1-3; D is unresolved. Trimming took off 4 bases at V and 2 bases at J, with 9 bases between the two ends. CDR3 length equals 14 residues. Looked up from germline, CDR1 is MDHEN and CDR2 is SYDVKM. The chain's CDR3 is CASSSTGTGNTIYF. The CDR3 DNA reads TGTGCCAGCAGTTCCACGGGGACTGGAAACACCATATATTTT.

The table lists this clonotype with many counts. The chain couples TRBV25-1 to TRBJ2-7, with a tentative D call TRBD1 (5 bases). The V gene lost 4 bases and the J gene lost 0 bases, with 13 bases spanning the gap. The CDR3 is made up of 15 amino acids. Germline V gives CDR1 MGHDK, CDR2 SYGVNS. Here the CDR3 reads CASSGPLGVSYEQYF. DNA of the CDR3: TGTGCCAGCAGTGGACCATTAGGGGTCTCCTACGAGCAGTACTTC.

A word on this clonotype: Given a much more abundant clone one base away, this may be a read error. V and J are TRBV11-3 and TRBJ1-1; a weak D match, TRBD1 (6 bases). The CDR3 is made up of 13 amino acids. The V gene's germline CDR1 is SGHNT and CDR2 YENEEA. In nucleotides, the CDR3 is TGTGCCAACAGCTTACAGGGTGAGACTGAAGCTTTCTTT. It specifies CANSLQGETEAFF.

The chain combines TRBV18 with TRBJ1-1, with 7 nucleotides matching TRBD1. The CDR3 covers 15 residues. Germline trimming cut 3 bases from V and 4 bases from J; bases unmatched to any gene: 8. Germline CDR1 is KGHSH and CDR2 is LQKENI. The CDR3 DNA reads as TGTGCCAGCTCACCTCGACAGGGTGAGGGCACTGAAGCTTTCTTT. Translation: CASSPRQGEGTEAFF.

In DNA form, the CDR3 reads TGTGCTAGTGGTTTGGGGACTAGCGCTGTAGGAGAGACCCAGTACTTC. This encodes CASGLGTSAVGETQYF. The gene calls are TRBV12-5 and TRBJ2-5; TRBD2 aligns across 9 bases. This CDR3 contains 16 residues. The germline V gene encodes CDR1 LGHNT and CDR2 FRNRAP. V shed 1 base and J 4 bases; nucleotides not matched to a gene: 7.

This clonotype was seen only a few times. The chain links TRBV7-2 to TRBJ1-1, with D maybe TRBD1 (5 bases). This CDR3 spans 14 amino acids. V dropped 1 base and J dropped 4 bases, with 10 bases sitting between them. In germline, CDR1 is SGHTA, CDR2 FQGNSA. The CDR3 sequence is CASSLGGYGTEAFF. CDR3 sequence (DNA): TGTGCCAGCAGCTTAGGGGGGTACGGCACTGAAGCTTTCTTT.

The rearrangement uses TRBV4-2 and TRBJ1-3; D is unclear. This CDR3 has 15 residues. Per the germline V gene, CDR1 is LGHNA and CDR2 is YNFKEQ. Between the trimmed V and J ends, which lost 0 bases and 4 bases, there was a span of 10 bases. The CDR3 bases are TGTGCCAGCAGCCAAGAACCGCTTCTAGGAAACACCATATATTTT. Its translation is CASSQEPLLGNTIYF.

This clonotype was picked up many times. DNA for the CDR3: TGTGCCAGCAGCTTAGGGGGACAAGTTGAAGCTTTCTTT. As protein: CASSLGGQVEAFF. The chain combines TRBV5-5 with TRBJ1-1; TRBD1 might be the D (6 bases). The CDR3 loop spans 13 amino acids. Germline V lookup: CDR1 SGHKS, CDR2 YYEKEE (reference sequence). With 2 bases removed from V and 7 bases from J, the gap between germline ends came to 12 bases.

The chain employs TRBV30 and TRBJ2-5; tentatively, D is TRBD1 or TRBD2 (6 bases each). CDR1 and CDR2 from the germline V gene are GTSNPN and SVGIG (reference sequence). The CDR3 covers 14 residues. Trimming pared 4 bases from V and 5 bases from J, leaving 17 bases between. CDR3 bases: TGTGCCTGGAAGGTTGGAGGGGGGTTGGAGACCCAGTACTTC. Encoded protein: CAWKVGGGLETQYF.

The chain recombines TRBV29-1 with TRBJ2-3, with 13 bases matching TRBD2. Germline lookup yields CDR1 SQVTM and CDR2 ANQGSEA. This CDR3 has 17 amino acids. The J segment lost 4 bases and the V segment lost 6 bases, leaving 13 bases of the junction unmatched. CDR3: CSVPTSGRARGSDTQYF. The CDR3 nucleotides are TGCAGCGTCCCAACTAGCGGGAGGGCCCGCGGCTCAGATACGCAGTATTTT.

The V call is TRBV20-1, the J call TRBJ1-1, with unresolved D. The CDR3 loop spans 13 amino acids. V dropped 5 bases and J dropped 8 bases, with 18 bases sitting between them. CDR1 is DFQATT and CDR2 is SNEGSKA in the germline V gene (reference sequence). The CDR3 loop reads CSAGNQIVPEAFF. DNA for the CDR3: TGCAGTGCTGGAAACCAAATCGTCCCCGAAGCTTTCTTT.

The table lists this clonotype with a few counts. This chain uses TRBV5-4 with TRBJ1-4, with D perhaps matching TRBD1 (6 bases). V was cut by 0 bases and J by 10 bases, with 19 bases left in between. Germline V gene lookup returns CDR1 SGHNT and CDR2 YYREEE (reference sequence). The CDR3 runs 16 residues. The CDR3 DNA reads TGTGCCAGCAGCTTGGATGCCGGGACACCTAGCAGAAAACTGTTTTTT. Protein: CASSLDAGTPSRKLFF.

This clonotype was counted only a few times. The rearrangement uses TRBV6-1 and TRBJ2-7; D gene unclear. Germline V gene data show CDR1 as MNHNS and CDR2 as SASEGT. There are 14 residues in the CDR3. With 4 bases removed from V and 7 bases from J, the gap between germline ends came to 17 bases. The DNA for the CDR3 is TGTGCCAGCAGTGGAAAGGAGTACTTTGCGGAGCAGTACTTC. Translating gives CASSGKEYFAEQYF.

Note on this clonotype: Compared with germline, one end of the junction differs, possibly owing to a read error. The CDR3 sequence is CSARDQGLADPTDMQYF. Written as DNA, the CDR3 is TGCAGTGCTAGAGATCAAGGTTTGGCGGACCCCACAGATATGCAGTATTTT. The V call is TRBV20-1, the J call TRBJ2-3; D gene uncertain. Germline CDR1 DFQATT, CDR2 SNEGSKA (reference sequence). The CDR3 covers 17 residues.